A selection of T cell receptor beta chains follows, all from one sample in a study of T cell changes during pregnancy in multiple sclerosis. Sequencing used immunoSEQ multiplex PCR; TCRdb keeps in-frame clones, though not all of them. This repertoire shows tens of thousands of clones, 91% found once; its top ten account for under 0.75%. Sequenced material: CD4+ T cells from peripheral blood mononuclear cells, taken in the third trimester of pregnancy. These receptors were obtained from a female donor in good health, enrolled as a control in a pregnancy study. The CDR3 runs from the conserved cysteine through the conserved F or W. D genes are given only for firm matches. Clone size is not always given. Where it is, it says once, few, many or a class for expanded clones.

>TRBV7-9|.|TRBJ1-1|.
CASSLGMRTAGEAFF
TGTGCCAGCAGCTTAGGAATGAGGACAGCTGGGGAAGCTTTCTTT
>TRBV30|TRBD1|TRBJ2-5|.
CAWSVGDRERETQYF
TGTGCCTGGAGTGTCGGGGACAGGGAACGAGAGACCCAGTACTTC
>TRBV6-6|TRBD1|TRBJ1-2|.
CASRGTGGSSGDGYTF
TGTGCCAGCCGTGGGACAGGGGGCTCCTCGGGTGATGGCTACACCTTC
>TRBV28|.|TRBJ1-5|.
CASSNRPGRGYSNQPQHF
TGTGCCAGCAGTAACCGACCGGGCCGGGGTTATAGCAATCAGCCCCAGCATTTT
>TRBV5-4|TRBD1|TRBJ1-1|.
CASSPGQGQYTEAFF
TGTGCCAGCAGCCCAGGACAGGGGCAATACACTGAAGCTTTCTTT
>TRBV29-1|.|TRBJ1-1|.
CQGILNTEAFF
TGCCAGGGGATATTGAACACTGAAGCTTTCTTT
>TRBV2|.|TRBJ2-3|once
CASSEWDFRGKTDTQYF
TGTGCCAGCAGTGAGTGGGACTTTAGGGGTAAAACAGATACGCAGTATTTT
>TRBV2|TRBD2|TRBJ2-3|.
CASLPGGAAYTDTQYF
TGTGCCAGCCTGCCCGGGGGGGCCGCCTACACAGATACGCAGTATTTT
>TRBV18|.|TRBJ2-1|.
CASSPGSTANNEQFF
TGTGCCAGCTCACCTGGGTCTACAGCTAACAATGAGCAGTTCTTC
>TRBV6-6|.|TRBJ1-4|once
CASSRTDATNEKLFF
TGTGCCAGCAGCCGGACAGACGCAACTAATGAAAAACTGTTTTTT
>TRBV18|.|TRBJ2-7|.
CASSPGAREREQYF
TGTGCCAGCTCACCAGGGGCCAGGGAAAGAGAGCAGTACTTC
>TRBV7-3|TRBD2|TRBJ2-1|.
CASSVGTSPYNEQFF
TGTGCCAGCAGCGTAGGGACTAGCCCGTACAATGAGCAGTTCTTC
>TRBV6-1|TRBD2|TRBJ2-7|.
CASSETRATSGAQYF
TGTGCCAGCAGTGAGACGAGAGCGACTAGCGGGGCGCAGTACTTC
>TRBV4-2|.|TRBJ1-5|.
CASSPAGRPQHF
TGTGCCAGCAGCCCAGCGGGGCGGCCCCAGCATTTT
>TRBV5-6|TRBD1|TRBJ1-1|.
CASSWGTGGLTEAFF
TGTGCCAGCAGCTGGGGGACAGGGGGGCTCACTGAAGCTTTCTTT
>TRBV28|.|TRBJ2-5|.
CASSSDPRETQYF
TGTGCCAGCAGTTCCGACCCTAGGGAGACCCAGTACTTC
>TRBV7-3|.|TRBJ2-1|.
CASSLTARLAKERTYNEQFF
TGTGCCAGCAGCTTAACCGCGCGGCTAGCCAAGGAGAGAACCTACAATGAGCAGTTCTTC
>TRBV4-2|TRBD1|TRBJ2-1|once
CASSRSDREVDEQFF
TGTGCCAGCAGCCGTTCGGACAGGGAAGTGGATGAGCAGTTCTTC
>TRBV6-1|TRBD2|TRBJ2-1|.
CASLGLASTYNEQFF
TGTGCCAGCCTCGGACTAGCGAGCACCTACAATGAGCAGTTCTTC
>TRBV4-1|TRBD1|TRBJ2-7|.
CASSQPRDRGDEQYF
TGCGCCAGCAGCCAACCGCGTGACAGGGGCGACGAGCAGTACTTC
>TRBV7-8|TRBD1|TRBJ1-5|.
CASSPIGGQLFYSNQPQHF
TGTGCCAGCAGCCCTATTGGGGGACAGCTATTTTATAGCAATCAGCCCCAGCATTTT
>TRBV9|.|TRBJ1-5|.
CASSPAGAGNQPQHF
TGTGCCAGCAGCCCTGCAGGGGCCGGCAATCAGCCCCAGCATTTT
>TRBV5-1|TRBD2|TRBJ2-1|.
CASSSGLAGGPSEQFF
TGCGCCAGCAGCTCGGGACTAGCGGGGGGGCCGAGTGAGCAGTTCTTC
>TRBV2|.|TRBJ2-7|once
CASSLNGKYYEQYF
TGTGCCAGCAGCCTCAACGGGAAGTACTACGAGCAGTACTTC
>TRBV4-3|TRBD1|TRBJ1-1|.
CASSHQTGGVTEAFF
TGCGCCAGCAGCCACCAGACAGGGGGCGTCACTGAAGCTTTCTTT
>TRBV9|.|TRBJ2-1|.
CASSVRGELMNEQFF
TGTGCCAGCAGCGTACGGGGTGAACTTATGAATGAGCAGTTCTTC
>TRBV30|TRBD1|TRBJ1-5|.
CAWDRGSIGNQPQHF
TGTGCCTGGGACAGGGGAAGTATTGGCAATCAGCCCCAGCATTTT